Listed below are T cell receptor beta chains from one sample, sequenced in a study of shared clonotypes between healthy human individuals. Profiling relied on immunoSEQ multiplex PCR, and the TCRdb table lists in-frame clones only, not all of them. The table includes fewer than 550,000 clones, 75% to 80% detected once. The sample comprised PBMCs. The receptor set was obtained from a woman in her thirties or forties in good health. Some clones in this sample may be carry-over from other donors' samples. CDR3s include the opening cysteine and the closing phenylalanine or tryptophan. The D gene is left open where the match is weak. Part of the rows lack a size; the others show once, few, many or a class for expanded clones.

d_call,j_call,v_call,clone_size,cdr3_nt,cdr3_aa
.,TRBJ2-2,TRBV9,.,TGTGCCAGCAGCGTAGGAAGTGGGACACCCGGGGAGCTGTTTTTT,CASSVGSGTPGELFF
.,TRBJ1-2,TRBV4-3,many,TGCGCCAGCAGCCAAGTTCTAGCAGGGCGAGGCTACACCTTC,CASSQVLAGRGYTF
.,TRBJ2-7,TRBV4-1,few,TGCGCCAGCAGCCAAGATCCCCTAGCCCGCTACGAGCAGTACTTC,CASSQDPLARYEQYF
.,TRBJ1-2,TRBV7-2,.,TGTGCCAGCAGCTTAGACCCCCAGTATGGCTACACCTTC,CASSLDPQYGYTF
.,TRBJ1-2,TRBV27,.,TGTGCCAGCAGTTTCCCTTCTAACTATGGCTACACCTTC,CASSFPSNYGYTF
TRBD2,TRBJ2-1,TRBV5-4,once,TGTGCCAGCAGCTTCGGACTAGCGGGAGCGAGGGGGCGTGAGCAGTTCTTC,CASSFGLAGARGREQFF
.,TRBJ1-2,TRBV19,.,TGTGCCAGTAGTATAGATGGAGACTATGGCTACACCTTC,CASSIDGDYGYTF
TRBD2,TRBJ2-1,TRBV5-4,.,TGTGCCAGCAGCCACGGTGCCCGGACTAGCGGGCCGAATGAGCAGTTCTTC,CASSHGARTSGPNEQFF
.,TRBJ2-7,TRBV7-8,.,TGTGCCAGCAGCCCCCTCCGGGACCCCTACGAGCAGTACTTC,CASSPLRDPYEQYF
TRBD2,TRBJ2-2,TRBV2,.,TGTGCCATACCGAAGAGTCGGGAGGGCCGGGACGGGGAGCTGTTTTTT,CAIPKSREGRDGELFF
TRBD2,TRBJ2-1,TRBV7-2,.,TGTGCCAGCAGCCTCGGGACTAGCGGGAACTCATACAATGAGCAGTTCTTC,CASSLGTSGNSYNEQFF
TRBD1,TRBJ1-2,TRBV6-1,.,TGTGCCAGCAGGCCTCGACAGGGAGGCTACACCTTC,CASRPRQGGYTF
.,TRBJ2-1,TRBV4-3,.,TGCGCCAGCAGCCAAGAACGGACAAACAATGAGCAGTTCTTC,CASSQERTNNEQFF
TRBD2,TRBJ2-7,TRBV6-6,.,TGTGCCAGCAGTTACAACGCGGGAGAGGGGCCCGAGCAGTACTTC,CASSYNAGEGPEQYF
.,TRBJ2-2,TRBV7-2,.,TGTGCCAGCAGCTTATTACGTTCTCGGCAGGGTTACACCGGGGAGCTGTTTTTT,CASSLLRSRQGYTGELFF
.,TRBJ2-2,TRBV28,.,TGTGCCAGCAGTACCCCAAGGGATTGGACCGGGGAGCTGTTTTTT,CASSTPRDWTGELFF
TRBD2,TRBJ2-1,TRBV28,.,TGTGCCAGCAGTCCATTTCGTAGCGGGAGGTACAATGAGCAGTTCTTC,CASSPFRSGRYNEQFF
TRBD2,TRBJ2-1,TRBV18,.,TGTGCCAGCTCACCAAGGAGCGGGAGGGCCGGCGATGAGCAGTTCTTC,CASSPRSGRAGDEQFF
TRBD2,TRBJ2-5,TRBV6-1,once,TGTGCCAGCAACCTTCTAGCGGGACTAGAGACCCAGTACTTC,CASNLLAGLETQYF
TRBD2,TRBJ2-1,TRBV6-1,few,TGTGCCAGCAATTTAGCGGGATACAATGAGCAGTTCTTC,CASNLAGYNEQFF
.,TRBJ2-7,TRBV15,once,TGTGCCACCAGCAGATCCGGGAGTCTCTCCTACGAGCAGTACTTC,CATSRSGSLSYEQYF
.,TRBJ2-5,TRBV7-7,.,TGTGCTAGCAGCTTAGGGGGTCTAGCGGCATTAGGACAAGAGACCCAGTACTTC,CASSLGGLAALGQETQYF
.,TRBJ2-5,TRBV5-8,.,TGTGCCAGCAGCTTGAGCGGAGAAGAGACCCAGTACTTC,CASSLSGEETQYF
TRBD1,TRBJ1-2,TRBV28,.,TGTGCCAGCAGTTCGGGACAGGGTAACTATGGCTACACCTTC,CASSSGQGNYGYTF
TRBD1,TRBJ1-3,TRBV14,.,TGTGCCAGCAGCCAAGATCATGTAGGGGGCGCTTCGGCTGGAAACACCATATATTTT,CASSQDHVGGASAGNTIYF
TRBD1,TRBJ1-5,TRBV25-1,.,TGTGCCAGCAGTGAATCAGGGGGACGGCCCCAGCATTTT,CASSESGGRPQHF
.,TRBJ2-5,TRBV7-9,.,TGTGCCAGCAGCCCCGGGGAGATGGAGACCCAGTACTTC,CASSPGEMETQYF
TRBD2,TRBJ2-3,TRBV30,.,TGTGCCTGGAGTAAGGGACTAGCGGGAGGTCCCCTTCGCACAGATACGCAGTATTTT,CAWSKGLAGGPLRTDTQYF
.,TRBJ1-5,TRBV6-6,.,TGTGCCAGCAGTTACTCGACAGGCTATAGCAATCAGCCCCAGCATTTT,CASSYSTGYSNQPQHF
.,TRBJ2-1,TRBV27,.,TGTGCCAACCCGATTTGGGGGCCGAGCTCCTACAATGAGCAGTTCTTC,CANPIWGPSSYNEQFF
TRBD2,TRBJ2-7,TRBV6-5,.,TGTGCCAGCAGCCTCCGGGGGACTAGCGGGAGCGAGCAGTACTTC,CASSLRGTSGSEQYF
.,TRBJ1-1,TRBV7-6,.,TGTGCCAGCAGCCCCCGATCAGGAGGGAACACTGAAGCTTTCTTT,CASSPRSGGNTEAFF
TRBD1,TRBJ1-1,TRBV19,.,TGTGCCAGTAGGCCCCTTGAGGGGGCTTCGAACACTGAAGCTTTCTTT,CASRPLEGASNTEAFF
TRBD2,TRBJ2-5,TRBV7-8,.,TGTGCCAGCAGCCCAGCGGGAGTAGCGGGAGCCGAGACCCAGTACTTC,CASSPAGVAGAETQYF
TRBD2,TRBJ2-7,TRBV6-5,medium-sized,TGTGCCAGCAGTTATTCGCCTAGCGGGAACTACGAGCAGTACTTC,CASSYSPSGNYEQYF
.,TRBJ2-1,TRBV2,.,TGTGCCAGCAGGGGCCTCCTGGAGCAGTTCTTC,CASRGLLEQFF
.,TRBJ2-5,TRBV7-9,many,TGTGCCAGCAGCTTAGCGCCCGATCAAGAGACCCAGTACTTC,CASSLAPDQETQYF